Described below is a single T cell receptor beta chain sequence and its context. The antigen is not known. The sample belongs to a study of T cells after yellow fever vaccination. The study, taken as a whole, reports: Subsequent booster samples again held most clones from primary vaccination (nearly 98% CD4, about 90% CD8). The CD4 compartment and the CD8 compartment contained a small share of clonotypes in common.

The CDR3 sequence is 16 residues long. Germline values: CDR1 SGHRS, CDR2 YFSETQ. V was pared by 0 bases and J by 10 bases, with 6 bases of the junction left unmatched. Universal primer sites and UMIs were introduced during 5'RACE template-switching synthesis of TCR cDNA. One entry per CDR3 protein results from TCRdb running MiXCR on the 5' RACE reads. Of 250,000 to 300,000 distinct CDR3 sequences in the sample, over 10% were seen once. The TCR comes from a man aged 25-45 years who received the YFV17D yellow fever vaccine. The sequencing here drew on CD4+ T cells sorted from PBMCs, taken 45 days after the yellow fever booster vaccination. V and J are TRBV5-1 and TRBJ2-1, with 14 bases identical to TRBD2. CDR3 sequence (DNA): TGCGCCAGCAGCTTGGCGGGACTAGCGGGAGACTGGGAGCAGTTCTTC. This gives the protein CASSLAGLAGDWEQFF.